This T cell receptor (beta chain) was sequenced for a study of blood T cells in healthy people across ages. Germline lookup yields CDR1 SQVTM and CDR2 ANQGSEA. The CDR3 is 13 amino acids. Trimming took 5 bases from V and 7 from J; bases not matched to a gene: 7. A J-beta primer mix and a sample-barcoded 5' primer were used in a second PCR of roughly 6 to 11 cycles. A 12-random-nucleotide template-switch adaptor tagged each cDNA molecule. TCRdb recomputed calls from the 5' RACE reads with MiXCR, one row per CDR3 protein. The table records around 750,000 distinct CDR3 sequences, approximately 55% of them present only once. Per individual sample, total RNA of at least 5 micrograms was extracted.

The sequencing input was blood. The chain uses TRBV29-1 and TRBJ2-1; 8 nucleotides line up with TRBD2. The TCR comes from an elderly man in good health. The CDR3: CSVRSGSMNEQFF. CDR3 nucleotide sequence: TGCAGCGTTCGAAGCGGGAGTATGAATGAGCAGTTCTTC.